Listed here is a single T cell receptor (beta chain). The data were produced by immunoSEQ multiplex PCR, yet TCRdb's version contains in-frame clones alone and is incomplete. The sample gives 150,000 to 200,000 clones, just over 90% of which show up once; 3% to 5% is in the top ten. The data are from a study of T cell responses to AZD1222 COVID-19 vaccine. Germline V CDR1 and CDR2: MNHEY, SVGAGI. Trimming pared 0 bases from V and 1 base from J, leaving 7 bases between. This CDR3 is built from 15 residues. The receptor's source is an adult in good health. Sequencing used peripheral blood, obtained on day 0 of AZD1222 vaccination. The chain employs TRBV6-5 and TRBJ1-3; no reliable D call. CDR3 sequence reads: CASSYSQNSGNTIYF. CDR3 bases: TGTGCCAGCAGTTACTCTCAGAATTCTGGAAACACCATATATTTT.